The following is a TCR beta chain sequence with its context. Its recognized antigen is unknown. The receptor originates from a mouse, and its gene names and germline sequences are accordingly murine. The read terminates 1 residue ahead of where the CDR3 ends, so the germline J gene completes it. The sample originates from a study of tissue T cells after allogeneic stem cell transplantation (dated by TCRdb to the early 2020s). Background on the whole study: TCR beta repertoires were profiled across many tissues obtained from research autopsies of patients with and without GVHD, as well as in mouse models of GVHD. The human part of the study was a prospective observational study with no blinding and no randomization.

What the authors observed across the whole study: Few T cell clones were found to be shared across patients, but shared repertoire signatures across patients were revealed in a tissue-specific fashion by motif-based clustering. A small and clinically heterogeneous patient cohort was studied, and sampling depth was acknowledged as a limitation. Which tissue TCRs were alloreactive or antigen-specific was not determined in the study, and some of the clones might have been host cells that persisted. Within patients, how anatomically similar tissues were was a major factor shaping TCR repertoire composition, regardless of disease or transplant status. In both patients and mice, T cells from blood and spleen covered only a limited part of the TCR repertoire found in tissues.

Before genomic DNA isolation with the DNeasy Blood & Tissue Kit, mouse tissues were minced using razor blades in buffered saline. The library was built by means of the immunoSEQ multiplex PCR assay. TCRbeta CDR3 sequencing was done by Adaptive Biotechnologies at survey depth, reporting CDR3 sequences, V/J genes, productive frequency and template counts. TCR beta CDR3 regions were amplified from genomic DNA instead of RNA. In the authors' own workflow: Pairwise repertoire overlap between tissues was quantified with Jensen-Shannon divergence, where 1 means complete divergence and 0 identical. Tissues were clustered by single-linkage agglomerative hierarchical clustering of pairwise JSD values and displayed as dendrograms. All patient samples were analyzed with GLIPH2 using simulation_depth 1000, kmer_min_depth 3 and cdr3_length_cutoff 8, and only groups containing more than two unique CDR3s were kept. A standardized tissue-overlap score was generated by extrapolating Jaccard GLIPH-group overlap across patients to a standard repertoire size of 1000 clones. Linear mixed-effect models, with tissue as a fixed effect and individual as a random effect, were used to test how diversity related to clinical or experimental variables. The clones in this table, taken by TCRdb from immuneACCESS, are in-frame only. Not every clone is retained; where verified, under half of the shortfall comes from an unresolved V gene, and the cause of the rest is unknown. D and trimming come from the DNA, and the V and J calls and clone size come from that table. Here the sample has some 22,000 clones; around 70% occur a single time. The ten largest clones represent about 0.63% of the sample.

Trimming costs V 5 bases and J 2 bases, and their ends lie 9 bases apart. There are 13 amino acids in the CDR3, from cysteine to phenylalanine inclusive. The CDR3 was read in part: 36 bases, with the frame set at base 1. Per the germline V gene (reference sequence), LGHNA is the CDR1 and YNLKQL is the CDR2. The origin of this receptor is a female BALB/c mouse in good health. The strain's MHC haplotype is H2-d. The rearranged segments are TRBV5 and TRBJ1-2; the D gene is perhaps TRBD1, on 6 matching bases. The sequenced sample was spleen. Partial CDR3 DNA: TGTGCCAGCAGCTCGGACAGTAACTCCGACTACACC. Its product reads: CASSSDSNSDYT. The full-length CDR3 reads as CASSSDSNSDYTF.